A single sample is the source of the 18 T cell receptor beta chains below, sequenced in a study of T cell responses to AZD1222 COVID-19 vaccine. Clones were read by immunoSEQ multiplex PCR, and TCRdb kept only the in-frame ones, dropping some. The sample has under 170,000 clones, more than 85% seen once. This sample comprised peripheral blood, obtained 28 days after the second AZD1222 dose. The receptor set was obtained from an adult who received the AZD1222 COVID-19 vaccine.

The chain carries TRBV15 and TRBJ2-1, with D perhaps TRBD1 (5 bases). CDR3 length: 15 amino acids. Germline V lookup: CDR1 LNHNV, CDR2 YYDKDF (reference sequence). Trimming removed 5 bases at V and 5 bases at J, with 16 bases between. CDR3 DNA sequence: TGTGCCACCAGCCCCCCCAGGGATCTTAACAATGAGCAGTTCTTC. It codes for CATSPPRDLNNEQFF. Filled out from reference TRBV15 and TRBJ2-1, the complete variable domain reads DAMVIQNPRYQVTQFGKPVTLSCSQTLNHNVMYWYQQKSSQAPKLLFHYYDKDFNNEADTPDNFQSRRPNTSFCFLDIRSPGLGDTAMYLCATSPPRDLNNEQFFGPGTRLTVL.

The rearrangement links TRBV7-2 to TRBJ2-7; the D gene is possibly TRBD1 (7 bases). V dropped 1 base and J dropped 2 bases, with 12 bases sitting between them. Germline-derived CDR1 and CDR2 are SGHTA and FQGNSA. This CDR3 is built from 15 residues. CDR3 coding DNA: TGTGCCAGCAGCTTAGTCAGGGGGGATACCTACGAGCAGTACTTC. It is translated as CASSLVRGDTYEQYF.

This rearrangement joins TRBV2 to TRBJ2-1; no definite D call. Trimming stripped 4 bases from V and 6 bases from J, with 7 bases between. The CDR3 has 12 residues. Germline CDR1 and CDR2: SNHLY and FYNNEI. The CDR3 is CASSGPGNEQFF. CDR3 in DNA: TGTGCCAGCAGTGGGCCAGGCAATGAGCAGTTCTTC.

The CDR3 sequence: CAWSAGQTAHQPQHF. DNA for the CDR3: TGTGCCTGGAGTGCCGGACAGACGGCGCATCAGCCCCAGCATTTT. This chain uses TRBV30 with TRBJ1-5; tentatively, D is TRBD1 (6 bases). Per germline, CDR1 GTSNPN and CDR2 SVGIG (reference sequence). The CDR3 spans 15 residues. V was pared by 1 base and J by 5 bases, with 15 bases between.

The chain combines TRBV12-2 with TRBJ2-7; TRBD1 is the table's D call and was not checked against the DNA. TRBV12-2 is a pseudogene. This CDR3 is built from 14 residues. CDR3 in amino acids: CASRFDRIAGEQYF. The CDR3 region has the DNA TGTGCAAGTCGCTTTGACAGGATTGCGGGCGAGCAGTACTTC.

This rearrangement joins TRBV4-1 to TRBJ1-6; D is ambiguous. V was cut by 6 bases and J by 7 bases, with 22 bases left in between. Germline V lookup: CDR1 MGHRA, CDR2 YSYEKL. This CDR3 has 17 residues. CDR3: CASSLMEGLGENSPLHF. CDR3 nucleotide sequence: TGCGCCAGCAGTCTAATGGAGGGTCTAGGAGAGAATTCACCCCTCCACTTT.

V usage is TRBV21-1 and J usage is TRBJ2-1; TRBD1 is taken as the D call from the table, unchecked against the DNA. TRBV21-1 is classified as a pseudogene. This CDR3 is built from 14 residues. As DNA, the CDR3 is TGTGCCAGCAGCAAACGCCTAAGGACAAATGAGCAGTTCTTC. This codes for CASSKRLRTNEQFF.

V and J are TRBV27 and TRBJ2-7, with a weak D call TRBD1 (5 bases). The CDR3 is 16 amino acids. Germline values: CDR1 MNHEY, CDR2 SMNVEV (reference sequence). The ends were cut back, 6 bases at V and 3 bases at J, with 21 bases in the middle. Here the CDR3 reads CASSKAWGTGNYEQYF. CDR3 DNA: TGTGCCAGCAGCAAAGCTTGGGGCACGGGCAACTACGAGCAGTACTTC.

This chain uses TRBV5-5 with TRBJ1-2; D not certain. Trimming removed 2 bases from V and 4 bases from J, with 12 bases in between. CDR3 length equals 14 residues. Germline CDR1 reads SGHKS; CDR2 reads YYEKEE (reference sequence). For the CDR3, the DNA is TGTGCCAGCAGCTTTGACGACATACCCTATGGCTACACCTTC. This sequence encodes CASSFDDIPYGYTF.

This clone appeared a single time. This chain connects TRBV24-1 to TRBJ1-4; 8 bases are shared with TRBD1. J was trimmed by 4 bases and V by 4 bases; bases with no gene match: 4. There are 15 residues in the CDR3. Germline-derived CDR1 and CDR2 are KGHDR and SFDVKD. The CDR3 sequence is CATSDNGQGNEKLFF. CDR3 DNA: TGTGCCACCAGTGACAATGGACAGGGTAATGAAAAACTGTTTTTT.

The rearrangement links TRBV5-4 to TRBJ2-3, with 11 bases that match TRBD2. J gave up 0 bases and V 3 bases, and 9 bases lay outside the gene matches. From germline, CDR1 is SGHNT and CDR2 YYREEE (reference sequence). The CDR3 contains 18 residues. CDR3 bases: TGTGCCAGCAGCTCCGGGACTAGCGGACGTCCTAGCACAGATACGCAGTATTTT. This gives the protein CASSSGTSGRPSTDTQYF.

The chain couples TRBV7-2 to TRBJ2-1; 11 nucleotides match TRBD2. CDR3 length: 17 residues. Germline V lookup: CDR1 SGHTA, CDR2 FQGNSA. The ends lost 5 bases at V and 4 bases at J; junction bases unmatched: 10. Here the CDR3 DNA reads TGTGCCAGCAGCCTCATAATGACTAGCGGGATTTACAATGAGCAGTTCTTC. As protein: CASSLIMTSGIYNEQFF.

The J gene is TRBJ1-2, the V gene TRBV6-5; maybe TRBD1 (6 bases). The CDR3 contains 14 residues. The germline CDR1 and CDR2 sequences are MNHEY and SVGAGI. V was pared by 0 bases and J by 6 bases, with 11 bases between. This CDR3 is CASSYSAGADGYTF. The CDR3 DNA reads TGTGCCAGCAGTTACTCAGCAGGGGCGGATGGCTACACCTTC.

V and J are TRBV30 and TRBJ1-1; tentatively, D is TRBD1 (5 bases). Trimming took 0 bases from V and 11 from J, leaving 10 bases between them. Germline CDR1 reads GTSNPN; CDR2 reads SVGIG (reference sequence). This CDR3 has 11 amino acids. CDR3 sequence: CAWSVVGAAFF. CDR3 in DNA: TGTGCCTGGAGTGTCGTAGGGGCGGCTTTCTTT. Supplemented by reference TRBV30 and TRBJ1-1, the full variable domain reads SQTIHQWPATLVQPVGSPLSLECTVEGTSNPNLYWYRQAAGRGLQLLFYSVGIGQISSEVPQNLSASRPQDRQFILSSKKLLLSDSGFYLCAWSVVGAAFFGQGTRLTVV.

The chain is built from TRBV5-1 and TRBJ1-2, with D unclear. Trimming pared 5 bases from V and 8 bases from J, leaving 22 bases between. The CDR3 has 15 residues. CDR1 is SGHRS and CDR2 is YFSETQ in the germline V gene. CDR3 nucleotide sequence: TGCGCCAGCAGGGATTCCGGGCCAAGCCCCCACGGCTACACCTTC. The encoded protein is CASRDSGPSPHGYTF.

The rearrangement uses TRBV5-1 and TRBJ2-7; no definite D call. The CDR3 contains 17 residues. V was clipped by 4 bases and J by 0 bases, with 20 bases between them. Germline V CDR1 and CDR2: SGHRS, YFSETQ. This CDR3 is CASSGGPRTFLSYEQYF. CDR3 nucleotides: TGCGCCAGCAGCGGCGGCCCTAGAACTTTTCTCTCCTACGAGCAGTACTTC.

In its sample, this clone was seen once. The chain's CDR3 is CASSLNWDTNQPQHF. The CDR3 nucleotides are TGTGCCAGCAGCTTAAATTGGGACACCAATCAGCCCCAGCATTTT. The chain uses TRBV11-2 and TRBJ1-5; maybe TRBD1 (6 bases). Germline CDR1 is SGHAT and CDR2 is FQNNGV. The V and J ends lost 2 bases and 3 bases respectively, with 11 bases between them. The CDR3 spans 15 residues.

J is TRBJ2-5 and V is TRBV14, with 8 positions matching TRBD2. Germline CDR1 SGHDN, CDR2 FVKESK. This CDR3 has 14 amino acids. With V trimmed by 5 bases and J by 2 bases, 4 bases remained unmatched. In nucleotides, the CDR3 is TGTGCCAGCAGCTCTGGACTAGCTCAAGAGACCCAGTACTTC. Protein product: CASSSGLAQETQYF.